Below are 10 T cell receptor beta chains sequenced from a single sample in a study of type 1 regulatory T cells (dated by TCRdb to the early 2020s). Here is what the overall study found, with its caveats: A more restricted TCR repertoire was observed in Tr1 cells than in non-Tr1 cells, and this restriction was interpreted in the study as alloantigen-induced clonal expansion.

The sample was run on an Illumina MiSeq. TCRdb's own reprocessing of the public reads used fastp at Q25 and MiXCR and kept productive beta chains. Entries that share a CDR3 protein sequence are merged under the most common genes and DNA. For this sample there are some 71,000 distinct CDR3 sequences; less than 25% appear just once. The ten largest clones take up more than 7.5% of the sample. Antigens of these TCRs are unknown. Sequenced input: cultured type 1 regulatory T (Tr1) cells, either the whole culture or a sorted fraction (not recorded which). The label giving this sample's cell subset or site can be read as: type 1 regulatory T cells sorted from the T-allo10 product. These receptors were obtained from a human donor in good health.

This clonotype occurred many times. This sequence joins TRBV9 and TRBJ1-2; tentative D call: TRBD1 (5 bases). This CDR3 contains 15 residues. Germline assignment: CDR1 SGDLS and CDR2 YYNGEE. The V and J ends lost 4 bases and 4 bases respectively, with 17 bases between them. The CDR3 nucleotides are TGTGCCAGCAGCAAACGACAGACAGAACTCTATGGCTACACCTTC. Its protein product is CASSKRQTELYGYTF.

This clonotype was found a few times. The V and J genes are TRBV19 and TRBJ1-6, with no clear D. Trimming took 5 bases from V and 10 from J, leaving 12 bases between them. This CDR3 contains 13 residues. Looked up from germline, CDR1 is LNHDA and CDR2 is SQIVND (reference sequence). The CDR3 DNA reads TGTGCCAGTAGTCCGAGACACGACTCACCCCTCCACTTT. It translates to CASSPRHDSPLHF.

The rearrangement uses TRBV10-3 and TRBJ2-2, with TRBD2 identical over 8 bases. The CDR3 is 14 amino acids. Germline loops: CDR1 ENHRY, CDR2 SYGVKD. The V and J ends lost 0 bases and 8 bases, in that order; junction bases with no gene match: 2. CDR3 DNA sequence: TGTGCCATCAGTGAGTCAGCGGGAGTTGGGGAGCTGTTTTTT. Amino acid sequence: CAISESAGVGELFF.

A few counts support this clonotype. This chain's CDR3 is CASSTLDRDSGNTIYF. CDR3 in DNA: TGTGCCAGCTCAACCCTTGACAGGGACTCTGGAAACACCATATATTTT. V usage is TRBV18 and J usage is TRBJ1-3, with 7 positions matching TRBD1. The J segment lost 0 bases and the V segment lost 5 bases, leaving 7 bases of the junction unmatched. This CDR3 has 16 residues. Germline CDR1 and CDR2: KGHSH and LQKENI. Full variable domain (missing parts from reference TRBV18 and TRBJ1-3): NAGVMQNPRHLVRRRGQEARLRCSPMKGHSHVYWYRQLPEEGLKFMVYLQKENIIDESGMPKERFSAEFPKEGPSILRIQQVVRGDSAAYFCASSTLDRDSGNTIYFGEGSWLTVV.

There are a few counts of this clonotype. The chain employs TRBV19 and TRBJ1-2, with D perhaps matching TRBD1 (5 bases). The CDR3 runs 12 residues. V shed 7 bases and J shed 4 bases, with 10 bases lying between them. The germline V gene has CDR1 LNHDA and CDR2 SQIVND (reference sequence). The CDR3 DNA reads as TGTGCCAGTATGGGACGGCCCTATGGCTACACCTTC. Translating gives CASMGRPYGYTF.

This clonotype appeared a few times. The rearrangement uses TRBV9 and TRBJ1-2, with a tentative D call TRBD1 (6 bases). CDR1 is SGDLS and CDR2 is YYNGEE in the germline V gene. The CDR3 runs 14 residues. Trimming removed 1 base at V and 6 bases at J, with 13 bases between. In nucleotides, the CDR3 is TGTGCCAGCAGCGTAAACAGGGATCCGCATGGCTACACCTTC. Its translation: CASSVNRDPHGYTF.

The chain is built from TRBV20-1 and TRBJ2-5; the D is unclear. The V gene lost 4 bases and the J gene lost 0 bases, with 9 bases spanning the gap. Germline V gives CDR1 DFQATT, CDR2 SNEGSKA (reference sequence). The CDR3 is 13 residues long. The CDR3 DNA follows: TGCAGTGCTATAGGACGCAACCAAGAGACCCAGTACTTC. Translated, it gives CSAIGRNQETQYF.

The chain is built from TRBV7-8 and TRBJ2-1, with 13 bases matching TRBD2. Germline-derived CDR1 and CDR2 are SGHVS and FQNEAQ. Trimming removed 4 bases from V and 5 bases from J; junction bases left unmatched: 8. CDR3 length: 17 amino acids. As DNA, the CDR3 is TGTGCCAGCAGCTCCCAACGACTAGCGGGAGGTCACAATGAGCAGTTCTTC. Amino acid sequence: CASSSQRLAGGHNEQFF.

This clonotype was detected only once. V usage is TRBV9 and J usage is TRBJ2-1; D may match TRBD1 or TRBD2 (5 bases each). The CDR3 is 14 amino acids. Trimming removed 2 bases at V and 7 bases at J, with 13 bases between. Per the germline V gene, CDR1 is SGDLS and CDR2 is YYNGEE. CDR3 in amino acids: CASSVPGSKNEQFF. CDR3 sequence (DNA): TGTGCCAGCAGCGTCCCAGGGAGCAAAAATGAGCAGTTCTTC.

This clonotype was counted only a few times. This chain links TRBV6-1 with TRBJ2-3, with no clear D. Germline V lookup: CDR1 MNHNS, CDR2 SASEGT. The V end lost 0 bases, the J end lost 2 bases, and 6 bases lay between the germline ends. The CDR3 sequence is 14 residues long. CDR3 loop: CASSEAWSTDTQYF. The CDR3 region has the DNA TGTGCCAGCAGTGAAGCCTGGTCCACAGATACGCAGTATTTT.